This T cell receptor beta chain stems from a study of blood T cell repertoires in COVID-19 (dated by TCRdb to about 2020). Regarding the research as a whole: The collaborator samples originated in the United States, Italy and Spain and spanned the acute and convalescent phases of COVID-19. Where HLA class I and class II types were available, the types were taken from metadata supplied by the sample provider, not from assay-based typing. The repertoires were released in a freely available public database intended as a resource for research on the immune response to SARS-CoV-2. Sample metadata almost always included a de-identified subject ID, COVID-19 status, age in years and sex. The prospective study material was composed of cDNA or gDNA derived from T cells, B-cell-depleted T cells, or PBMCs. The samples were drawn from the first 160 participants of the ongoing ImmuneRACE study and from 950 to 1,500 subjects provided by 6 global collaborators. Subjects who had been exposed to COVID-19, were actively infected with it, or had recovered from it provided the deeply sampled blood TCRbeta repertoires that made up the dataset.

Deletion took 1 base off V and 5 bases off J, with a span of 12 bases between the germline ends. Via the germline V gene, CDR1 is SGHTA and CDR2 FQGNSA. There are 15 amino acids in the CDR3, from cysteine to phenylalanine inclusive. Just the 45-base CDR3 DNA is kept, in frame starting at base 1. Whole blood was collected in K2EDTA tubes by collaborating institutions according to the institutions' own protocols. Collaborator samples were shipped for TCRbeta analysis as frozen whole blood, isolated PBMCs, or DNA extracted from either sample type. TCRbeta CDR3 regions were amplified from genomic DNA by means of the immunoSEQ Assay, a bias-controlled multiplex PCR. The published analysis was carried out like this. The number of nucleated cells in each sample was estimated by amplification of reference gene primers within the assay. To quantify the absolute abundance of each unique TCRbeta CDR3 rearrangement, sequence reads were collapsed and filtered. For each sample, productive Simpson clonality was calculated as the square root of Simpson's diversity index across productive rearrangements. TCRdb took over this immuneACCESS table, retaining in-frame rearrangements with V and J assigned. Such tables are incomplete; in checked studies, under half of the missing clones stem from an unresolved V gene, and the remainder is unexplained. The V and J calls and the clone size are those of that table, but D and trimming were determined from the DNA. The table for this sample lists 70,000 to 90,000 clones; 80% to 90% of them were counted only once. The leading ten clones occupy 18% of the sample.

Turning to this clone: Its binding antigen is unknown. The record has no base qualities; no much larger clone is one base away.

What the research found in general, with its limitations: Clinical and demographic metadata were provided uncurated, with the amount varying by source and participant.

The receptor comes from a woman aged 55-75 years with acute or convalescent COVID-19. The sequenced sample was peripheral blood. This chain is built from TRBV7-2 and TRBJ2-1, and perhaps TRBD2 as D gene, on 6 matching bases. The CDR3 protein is CASSLGGKRDNEQFF. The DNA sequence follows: TGTGCCAGCAGCTTAGGCGGCAAGCGGGACAATGAGCAGTTCTTC.